This passage covers 16 T cell receptor beta chains from one sample sequenced in a study of T cells in Graves' hyperthyroidism and ophthalmopathy. The source material, RNA transcripts, was used to amplify TCR beta CDR3 regions. An initial round of RT-PCR targeting the TCR CDR3 relied on the HTBI primer set. Each CDR3 protein is one row after TCRdb ran MiXCR on the multiplex PCR reads. The sample lists hundreds of thousands of distinct CDR3 sequences, roughly a fifth occurring once. What was sequenced was blood. These receptor sequences come from a middle-aged man with Graves' ophthalmopathy.

The chain uses TRBV11-1 and TRBJ2-7; perhaps TRBD2 as D (6 bases). V dropped 2 bases and J dropped 0 bases, with 20 bases sitting between them. CDR3 length: 18 residues. In germline, CDR1 is SGHAT, CDR2 FQDESV (reference sequence). This CDR3 reads CASSLKYMGLADSYEQYF. CDR3 nucleotide sequence: TGTGCCAGCAGCTTAAAGTATATGGGACTTGCGGACTCCTACGAGCAGTACTTC. Combining the CDR3 with reference TRBV11-1 and TRBJ2-7 gives the whole variable domain EAEVAQSPRYKITEKSQAVAFWCDPISGHATLYWYRQILGQGPELLVQFQDESVVDDSQLPKDRFSAERLKGVDSTLKIQPAELGDSAMYLCASSLKYMGLADSYEQYFGPGTRLTVT.

This chain connects TRBV7-2 to TRBJ2-7; 10 bases map to TRBD2. Germline V gene lookup returns CDR1 SGHTA and CDR2 FQGNSA. The CDR3 totals 15 residues. The V gene end was trimmed by 5 bases and the J gene end by 4 bases; junction bases not matched to a gene: 8. CDR3 nucleotides: TGTGCCAGCAGCCAGACCGGGACTAGCGTATACGAGCAGTACTTC. Translation: CASSQTGTSVYEQYF.

This clonotype was seen at least ten times. The chain joins TRBV5-1 to TRBJ2-7; 8 positions match TRBD1. V lost 2 bases, J lost 3 bases, and 4 bases stayed unmatched. This CDR3 comprises 14 residues. CDR1 is SGHRS and CDR2 is YFSETQ in the germline V gene. As DNA, the CDR3 is TGCGCCAGCAGCTTAGGGGACAGGAACTACGAGCAGTACTTC. It translates to CASSLGDRNYEQYF.

This clonotype was counted between two and nine times. The gene calls are TRBV7-2 and TRBJ2-3, with D tentatively TRBD2 (5 bases). CDR1 is SGHTA and CDR2 is FQGNSA in the germline V gene. The CDR3 contains 16 residues. V gave up 3 bases and J gave up 1 base, with 14 bases separating them. The CDR3 DNA reads as TGTGCCAGCAGCTTTTGGCTACGGGGTGGCACAGATACGCAGTATTTT. It is translated as CASSFWLRGGTDTQYF.

The gene calls are TRBV14 and TRBJ2-2; TRBD2 might be the D (5 bases). The CDR3 is 14 amino acids. Trimming left V 2 bases short and J 4 bases short, with 8 bases between. From germline, CDR1 is SGHDN and CDR2 FVKESK. The CDR3 spells CASSQLATTGELFF. For the CDR3, the DNA is TGTGCCAGCAGCCAACTAGCAACCACCGGGGAGCTGTTTTTT. The whole variable domain, remainder taken from reference TRBV14 and TRBJ2-2, is EAGVTQFPSHSVIEKGQTVTLRCDPISGHDNLYWYRRVMGKEIKFLLHFVKESKQDESGMPNNRFLAERTGGTYSTLKVQPAELEDSGVYFCASSQLATTGELFFGEGSRLTVL.

This clonotype occurred a few times. CDR3 amino acids: CSASPDDSGNTIYF. In DNA, the CDR3 is TGCAGTGCTAGCCCGGACGACTCTGGAAACACCATATATTTT. This chain joins TRBV20-1 and TRBJ1-3; D not resolved. V lost 3 bases to trimming and J lost 0 bases, with 9 bases between them. Germline-derived CDR1 and CDR2 are DFQATT and SNEGSKA (reference sequence). The CDR3 extends over 14 amino acids.

This clonotype was found many times. The chain is built from TRBV11-2 and TRBJ2-7; weak D call: TRBD2 (7 bases). The CDR3 contains 16 residues. The germline gives CDR1 SGHAT, CDR2 FQNNGV. Trimming stripped 3 bases from V and 4 bases from J, with 19 bases between. This CDR3 is CASSFAGDWGLYEQYF. The CDR3 DNA is TGTGCCAGCAGCTTCGCGGGAGACTGGGGGCTTTACGAGCAGTACTTC.

This clonotype showed up just a few times. The chain recombines TRBV2 with TRBJ2-4, with D maybe TRBD2 (7 bases). Germline-derived CDR1 and CDR2 are SNHLY and FYNNEI. The CDR3 totals 16 residues. V lost 4 bases, J lost 1 base, and 14 bases lay in between. CDR3 DNA: TGTGCCAGCAGTGGGGGGGGCCGCCAGGCCAAAAACATTCAGTACTTC. This sequence encodes CASSGGGRQAKNIQYF.

This clonotype has ten or more counts. The genes are TRBV12-3 or TRBV12-4 and TRBJ2-2; possibly TRBD1 for D (6 bases). This CDR3 contains 15 residues. Deletions cut 2 bases from V and 6 bases from J, with 13 bases between. Here the CDR3 DNA reads TGTGCCAGCAGTTTACGGCCAGGGGTTGCCGGGGAGCTGTTTTTT. The encoded protein is CASSLRPGVAGELFF.

This sequence joins TRBV5-4 and TRBJ1-3, with 9 bases fitting TRBD1. This CDR3 is 13 amino acids long. Germline CDR1 is SGHNT and CDR2 is YYREEE (reference sequence). After removal of 10 bases from V and 4 bases from J, the junction contained 6 bases not matched to a gene. The CDR3 DNA follows: TGTGCCTACGGACAGGGGACGGGAAACACCATATATTTT. Translating gives CAYGQGTGNTIYF.

V gene TRBV14 combines with J gene TRBJ2-1; TRBD1 agrees at 8 bases. The ends lost 0 bases at V and 8 bases at J; junction bases unmatched: 6. Germline lookup yields CDR1 SGHDN and CDR2 FVKESK. The CDR3 covers 15 residues. DNA of the CDR3: TGTGCCAGCAGCCAAGATCGGACAGGGTACCATGAGCAGTTCTTC. Amino acid sequence: CASSQDRTGYHEQFF. Full variable domain (rest looked up from reference TRBV14 and TRBJ2-1): EAGVTQFPSHSVIEKGQTVTLRCDPISGHDNLYWYRRVMGKEIKFLLHFVKESKQDESGMPNNRFLAERTGGTYSTLKVQPAELEDSGVYFCASSQDRTGYHEQFFGPGTRLTVL.

There are many counts of this clonotype. Here the CDR3 DNA reads TGCGCCAGCAGCCAGGGTCAAGGGCAGGGAAGGAACGAGCAGTACTTC. Amino acids: CASSQGQGQGRNEQYF. The V call is TRBV4-1, the J call TRBJ2-7; D might be TRBD1 (5 bases). This CDR3 contains 16 residues. Trimming cost V 3 bases and J 5 bases, with 20 bases left between them. Germline values: CDR1 MGHRA, CDR2 YSYEKL.

This clonotype was recorded many times. CDR3 DNA: TGTGCCAGCAGGTTTGACCCATATGGCTACACCTTC. Protein sequence: CASRFDPYGYTF. The rearrangement uses TRBV28 and TRBJ1-2; no clear D. The CDR3 consists of 12 residues. The V end was cut by 6 bases, the J end by 5 bases, with 10 bases between. Germline-derived CDR1 and CDR2 are MDHEN and SYDVKM.

The chain joins TRBV9 to TRBJ1-3; D unclear. The CDR3 length is 17 residues. From germline, CDR1 is SGDLS and CDR2 YYNGEE. Deletions cut 9 bases from V and 5 bases from J, with 27 bases between. The DNA of the CDR3 is TGTGCCAACCCTTGTTCGGCCGGTTACAGCGGCAGAAACACCATATATTTT. Its protein is CANPCSAGYSGRNTIYF.

There are many counts of this clonotype. The chain employs TRBV11-2 and TRBJ2-2; 7 bases match TRBD2. V gave up 5 bases and J gave up 4 bases; unmatched junction bases: 7. The CDR3 sequence is 15 residues long. Germline V gene data show CDR1 as SGHAT and CDR2 as FQNNGV. The DNA for the CDR3 is TGTGCCAGCAGCGGACTCAGGGAGGGCACCGGGGAGCTGTTTTTT. Protein product: CASSGLREGTGELFF.

This rearrangement joins TRBV7-6 to TRBJ2-3; D perhaps matches TRBD2 (7 bases). Between the trimmed V and J ends, which lost 2 bases and 1 base, there was a span of 13 bases. Germline V lookup: CDR1 SGHVS, CDR2 FNYEAQ. This CDR3 spans 16 amino acids. CDR3 in amino acids: CASSLRGGEGTDTQYF. The CDR3 DNA is TGTGCCAGCAGCTTAAGGGGGGGAGAGGGCACAGATACGCAGTATTTT.